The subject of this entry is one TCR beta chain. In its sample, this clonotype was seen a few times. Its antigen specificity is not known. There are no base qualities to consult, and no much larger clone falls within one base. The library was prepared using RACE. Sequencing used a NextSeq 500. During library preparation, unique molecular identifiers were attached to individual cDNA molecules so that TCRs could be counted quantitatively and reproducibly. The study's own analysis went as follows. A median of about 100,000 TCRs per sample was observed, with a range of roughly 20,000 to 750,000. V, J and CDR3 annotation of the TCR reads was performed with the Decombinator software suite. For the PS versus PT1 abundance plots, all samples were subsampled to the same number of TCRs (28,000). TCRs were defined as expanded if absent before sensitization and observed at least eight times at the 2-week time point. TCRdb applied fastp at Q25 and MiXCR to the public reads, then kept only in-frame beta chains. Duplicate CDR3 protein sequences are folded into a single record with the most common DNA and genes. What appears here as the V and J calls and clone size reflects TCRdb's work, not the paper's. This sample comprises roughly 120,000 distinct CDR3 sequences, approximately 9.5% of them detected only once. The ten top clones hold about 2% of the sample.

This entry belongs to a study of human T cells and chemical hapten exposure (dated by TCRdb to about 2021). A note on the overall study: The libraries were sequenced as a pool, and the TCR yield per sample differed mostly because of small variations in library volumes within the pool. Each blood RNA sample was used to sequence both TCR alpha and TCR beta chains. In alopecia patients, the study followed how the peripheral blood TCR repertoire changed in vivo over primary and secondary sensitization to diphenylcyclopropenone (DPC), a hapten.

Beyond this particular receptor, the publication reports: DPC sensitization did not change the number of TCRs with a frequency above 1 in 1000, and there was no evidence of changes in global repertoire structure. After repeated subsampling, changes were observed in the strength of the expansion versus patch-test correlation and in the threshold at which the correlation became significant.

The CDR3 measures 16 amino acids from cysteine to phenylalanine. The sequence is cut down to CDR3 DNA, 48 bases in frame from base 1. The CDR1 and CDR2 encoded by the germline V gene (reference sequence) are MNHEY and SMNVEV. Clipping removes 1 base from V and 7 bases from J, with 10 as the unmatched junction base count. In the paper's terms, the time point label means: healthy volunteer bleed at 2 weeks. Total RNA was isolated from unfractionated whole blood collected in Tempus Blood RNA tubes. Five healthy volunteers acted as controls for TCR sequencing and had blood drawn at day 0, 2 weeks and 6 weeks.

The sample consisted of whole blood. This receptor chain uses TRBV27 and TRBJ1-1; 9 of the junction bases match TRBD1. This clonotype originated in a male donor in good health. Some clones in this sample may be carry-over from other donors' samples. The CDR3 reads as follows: CASSLWVTGGAYEAFF. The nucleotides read TGTGCCAGCAGTTTATGGGTTACAGGGGGCGCGTATGAAGCTTTCTTT.